The rows below give T cell receptor beta chains drawn from one sample of a study of shared clonotypes between healthy human individuals. Data came from immunoSEQ multiplex PCR; TCRdb stores just in-frame clones and leaves some out. The repertoire holds about 2 million clones, with just under 95% as singletons. Sequenced sample: naive CD8+ T cells sorted from blood. Receptors were obtained from a young man in good health. The CDR3 runs from the conserved cysteine through the conserved F or W. The D gene is left open where the match is weak. Size is stated for part of the rows, as once, few or many counts, or as a class when the clone is expanded.

d_gene: TRBD1
v_gene: TRBV4-1
abundance: NA
j_gene: TRBJ1-5
CDR3aa: CASSQSMFQGIGDRKDQPQHF
CDR3nt: TGCGCCAGCAGCCAATCGATGTTTCAAGGGATTGGGGACAGAAAAGATCAGCCCCAGCATTTT

d_gene: NA
v_gene: TRBV11-3
abundance: NA
j_gene: TRBJ2-1
CDR3aa: CASSLGTANEQFF
CDR3nt: TGTGCCAGCAGCTTAGGGACAGCCAATGAGCAGTTCTTC

d_gene: NA
v_gene: TRBV13
abundance: NA
j_gene: TRBJ2-5
CDR3aa: CASSPGHPQETQYF
CDR3nt: TGTGCCAGCAGCCCCGGTCACCCCCAAGAGACCCAGTACTTC

d_gene: NA
v_gene: TRBV7-9
abundance: NA
j_gene: TRBJ2-5
CDR3aa: CASSLVHEETQYF
CDR3nt: TGTGCCAGCAGCTTAGTCCACGAAGAGACCCAGTACTTC

d_gene: NA
v_gene: TRBV19
abundance: once
j_gene: TRBJ1-1
CDR3aa: CASSIREGLGTEAFF
CDR3nt: TGTGCCAGTAGTATCAGGGAGGGGCTAGGCACTGAAGCTTTCTTT

d_gene: NA
v_gene: TRBV9
abundance: NA
j_gene: TRBJ2-1
CDR3aa: CASNGGSSYNEQFF
CDR3nt: TGTGCCAGCAACGGGGGCTCCTCCTACAATGAGCAGTTCTTC

d_gene: TRBD2
v_gene: TRBV27
abundance: once
j_gene: TRBJ2-1
CDR3aa: CASSPVGREGRYEQFF
CDR3nt: TGTGCCAGCAGCCCAGTTGGGCGGGAGGGCCGCTATGAGCAGTTCTTC

d_gene: NA
v_gene: TRBV6-6
abundance: once
j_gene: TRBJ2-7
CDR3aa: CASTSLWAATTYEQYF
CDR3nt: TGTGCCAGCACCTCCCTCTGGGCTGCAACCACCTACGAGCAGTACTTC

d_gene: NA
v_gene: TRBV27
abundance: NA
j_gene: TRBJ1-5
CDR3aa: CASSSQGSNQPQHF
CDR3nt: TGTGCCAGCAGCTCCCAGGGTAGCAATCAGCCCCAGCATTTT

d_gene: NA
v_gene: TRBV27
abundance: NA
j_gene: TRBJ2-1
CDR3aa: CASTQSSYNEQFF
CDR3nt: TGTGCCAGCACCCAGAGCTCCTACAATGAGCAGTTCTTC

d_gene: TRBD1
v_gene: TRBV25-1
abundance: NA
j_gene: TRBJ1-2
CDR3aa: CASSEYGTGIGYTF
CDR3nt: TGTGCCAGCAGTGAATATGGGACAGGGATAGGCTACACCTTC

d_gene: TRBD2
v_gene: TRBV11-2
abundance: few
j_gene: TRBJ2-1
CDR3aa: CASSLDFELAGGYNEQFF
CDR3nt: TGTGCCAGCAGCTTAGATTTTGAGCTAGCGGGAGGGTACAATGAGCAGTTCTTC

d_gene: TRBD2
v_gene: TRBV29-1
abundance: NA
j_gene: TRBJ2-2
CDR3aa: CSTFWVGLAGARTGELFF
CDR3nt: TGCAGCACTTTTTGGGTCGGACTAGCGGGAGCGCGAACCGGGGAGCTGTTTTTT

d_gene: NA
v_gene: TRBV5-6
abundance: NA
j_gene: TRBJ2-1
CDR3aa: CASSLYLGGEQFF
CDR3nt: TGTGCCAGCAGCTTATACCTAGGGGGTGAGCAGTTCTTC

d_gene: TRBD1
v_gene: TRBV11-2
abundance: NA
j_gene: TRBJ1-2
CDR3aa: CASSLDPTGATYGYTF
CDR3nt: TGTGCCAGCAGCTTAGATCCGACAGGGGCCACCTATGGCTACACCTTC

d_gene: NA
v_gene: TRBV27
abundance: NA
j_gene: TRBJ2-1
CDR3aa: CASSSQNNEQFF
CDR3nt: TGTGCCAGCAGTTCCCAAAATAATGAGCAGTTCTTC

d_gene: NA
v_gene: TRBV27
abundance: NA
j_gene: TRBJ1-2
CDR3aa: CASSPSTGGAGGYTF
CDR3nt: TGTGCCAGCAGTCCATCCACGGGGGGGGCAGGTGGCTACACCTTC

d_gene: NA
v_gene: TRBV9
abundance: NA
j_gene: TRBJ2-5
CDR3aa: CASSVEGLQTQYF
CDR3nt: TGTGCCAGCAGCGTAGAGGGATTACAGACCCAGTACTTC

d_gene: TRBD1
v_gene: TRBV11-2
abundance: NA
j_gene: TRBJ1-5
CDR3aa: CASSSGQGAFQPQHF
CDR3nt: TGTGCCAGCAGCTCGGGACAGGGGGCTTTCCAGCCCCAGCATTTT

d_gene: NA
v_gene: TRBV9
abundance: NA
j_gene: TRBJ2-3
CDR3aa: CASSGSGERTQYF
CDR3nt: TGTGCCAGCAGCGGGTCGGGGGAGAGAACGCAGTATTTT

d_gene: TRBD1
v_gene: TRBV30
abundance: NA
j_gene: TRBJ1-1
CDR3aa: CAWSTVTGVTEAFF
CDR3nt: TGTGCCTGGTCTACCGTCACAGGGGTCACTGAAGCTTTCTTT

d_gene: TRBD1
v_gene: TRBV19
abundance: NA
j_gene: TRBJ1-5
CDR3aa: CASTSTGESQPQHF
CDR3nt: TGTGCCAGCACCTCGACAGGGGAGAGTCAGCCCCAGCATTTT

d_gene: TRBD1
v_gene: TRBV19
abundance: NA
j_gene: TRBJ2-7
CDR3aa: CASSIGQGIHYEQYF
CDR3nt: TGTGCCAGTAGTATAGGACAGGGGATACACTACGAGCAGTACTTC

d_gene: NA
v_gene: TRBV4-1
abundance: NA
j_gene: TRBJ2-1
CDR3aa: CASSQAPGPTNEQFF
CDR3nt: TGCGCCAGCAGCCAAGCCCCGGGACCGACCAATGAGCAGTTCTTC

d_gene: NA
v_gene: TRBV7-6
abundance: once
j_gene: TRBJ2-3
CDR3aa: CASSWEQGWSITDTQYF
CDR3nt: TGTGCCAGCAGCTGGGAGCAGGGATGGTCAATAACAGATACGCAGTATTTT

d_gene: NA
v_gene: TRBV28
abundance: NA
j_gene: TRBJ2-5
CDR3aa: CASSFSGYQETQYF
CDR3nt: TGTGCCAGCAGTTTCTCAGGGTACCAAGAGACCCAGTACTTC

d_gene: TRBD2
v_gene: TRBV5-8
abundance: NA
j_gene: TRBJ2-3
CDR3aa: CASSQGLAGVTDTQYF
CDR3nt: TGTGCCAGCAGCCAGGGACTAGCGGGGGTTACAGATACGCAGTATTTT

d_gene: NA
v_gene: TRBV14
abundance: NA
j_gene: TRBJ1-2
CDR3aa: CASSQVTGPQTF
CDR3nt: TGTGCCAGCAGCCAAGTCACGGGGCCCCAGACCTTC

d_gene: NA
v_gene: TRBV28
abundance: NA
j_gene: TRBJ2-2
CDR3aa: CASSFPQANTGELFF
CDR3nt: TGTGCCAGCAGTTTCCCACAGGCCAACACCGGGGAGCTGTTTTTT

d_gene: TRBD2
v_gene: TRBV27
abundance: NA
j_gene: TRBJ2-1
CDR3aa: CASSPIQLAGQYNEQFF
CDR3nt: TGTGCCAGCAGTCCGATCCAACTAGCGGGACAGTACAATGAGCAGTTCTTC

d_gene: TRBD1
v_gene: TRBV5-1
abundance: NA
j_gene: TRBJ2-7
CDR3aa: CASSPWTGDEQYF
CDR3nt: TGCGCCAGCAGCCCGTGGACAGGGGACGAGCAGTACTTC

d_gene: NA
v_gene: TRBV6-5
abundance: NA
j_gene: TRBJ2-7
CDR3aa: CASSPGPPPYEQYF
CDR3nt: TGTGCCAGCAGCCCCGGGCCACCGCCTTACGAGCAGTACTTC

d_gene: TRBD2
v_gene: TRBV4-3
abundance: NA
j_gene: TRBJ2-1
CDR3aa: CASSQDGGSSYNEQFF
CDR3nt: TGCGCCAGCAGCCAAGACGGCGGGAGTTCCTACAATGAGCAGTTCTTC

d_gene: TRBD2
v_gene: TRBV7-9
abundance: NA
j_gene: TRBJ2-5
CDR3aa: CASSLTGGQETQYF
CDR3nt: TGTGCCAGCAGCTTAACGGGGGGACAAGAGACCCAGTACTTC

d_gene: NA
v_gene: TRBV5-6
abundance: NA
j_gene: TRBJ2-5
CDR3aa: CASSLGPGSQETQYF
CDR3nt: TGTGCCAGCAGCTTGGGCCCCGGCAGCCAAGAGACCCAGTACTTC

d_gene: TRBD2
v_gene: TRBV13
abundance: NA
j_gene: TRBJ2-5
CDR3aa: CASSHWGLAGDQETQYF
CDR3nt: TGTGCCAGCAGCCACTGGGGGCTAGCGGGGGACCAAGAGACCCAGTACTTC

d_gene: NA
v_gene: TRBV27
abundance: NA
j_gene: TRBJ2-2
CDR3aa: CASSYGTHNTGELFF
CDR3nt: TGTGCCAGCAGTTACGGGACTCATAACACCGGGGAGCTGTTTTTT

d_gene: NA
v_gene: TRBV6-5
abundance: NA
j_gene: TRBJ2-7
CDR3aa: CASSYSGGAEQYF
CDR3nt: TGTGCCAGCAGTTATTCTGGGGGGGCCGAGCAGTACTTC

d_gene: NA
v_gene: TRBV7-9
abundance: NA
j_gene: TRBJ1-2
CDR3aa: CASSLNINYGYTF
CDR3nt: TGTGCCAGCAGCTTGAACATAAACTATGGCTACACCTTC

d_gene: NA
v_gene: TRBV28
abundance: NA
j_gene: TRBJ1-1
CDR3aa: CASSLGGHWMLNTEAFF
CDR3nt: TGTGCCAGCAGTTTAGGGGGCCACTGGATGTTGAACACTGAAGCTTTCTTT

d_gene: TRBD2
v_gene: TRBV5-1
abundance: NA
j_gene: TRBJ2-1
CDR3aa: CASSAPHGTSINEQFF
CDR3nt: TGCGCCAGCAGCGCCCCCCACGGGACTAGTATCAATGAGCAGTTCTTC

d_gene: TRBD1
v_gene: TRBV2
abundance: NA
j_gene: TRBJ2-7
CDR3aa: CASSDWITGGSYEQYF
CDR3nt: TGTGCCAGCAGTGACTGGATTACAGGGGGCTCCTACGAGCAGTACTTC

d_gene: NA
v_gene: TRBV13
abundance: NA
j_gene: TRBJ1-2
CDR3aa: CASSLSTGGYGYTF
CDR3nt: TGTGCCAGCAGCTTAAGTACCGGAGGCTATGGCTACACCTTC

d_gene: NA
v_gene: TRBV5-4
abundance: NA
j_gene: TRBJ2-5
CDR3aa: CASSDSSLRETQYF
CDR3nt: TGTGCCAGCAGCGATAGCAGTTTGAGGGAGACCCAGTACTTC

d_gene: NA
v_gene: TRBV15
abundance: NA
j_gene: TRBJ2-7
CDR3aa: CATSSGDNSITGEQYF
CDR3nt: TGTGCCACCAGCAGCGGAGATAATTCTATAACAGGCGAGCAGTACTTC

d_gene: NA
v_gene: TRBV5-1
abundance: NA
j_gene: TRBJ2-3
CDR3aa: CASSLLVRDTQYF
CDR3nt: TGCGCCAGCAGCTTACTAGTTCGCGATACGCAGTATTTT

d_gene: NA
v_gene: TRBV27
abundance: NA
j_gene: TRBJ2-3
CDR3aa: CASSLFDPTPSTDTQYF
CDR3nt: TGTGCCAGCAGTTTATTCGACCCAACTCCTAGCACAGATACGCAGTATTTT

d_gene: NA
v_gene: TRBV11-2
abundance: NA
j_gene: TRBJ1-6
CDR3aa: CASSLSGGSPLHF
CDR3nt: TGTGCCAGCAGCCTGTCCGGAGGATCACCCCTCCACTTT